Sequencing of this TCR beta chain was carried out in a study of T cell responses to AZD1222 COVID-19 vaccine. Study background: Second-dose intervals of approximately 4 or approximately 12 weeks were pooled. Study outcomes and limitations: White British ancestry dominated among donors, who included more females, and clonal diversity was possibly underestimated. Across the whole spike, CD4 TCRs peaked at regions 160-218 and 743-854. In all cases, repertoires were sampled only after the peak T cell response.

Sequencing used immunoSEQ multiplex PCR; TCRdb keeps in-frame clones, though not all of them. The sample lists 100,000 to 150,000 clones, 90% occurring once. Turning to this clone: Its antigen remains unidentified.

Germline V gene data show CDR1 as SGHAT and CDR2 as FQDESV (reference sequence). V was pared by 0 bases and J by 4 bases, with 12 bases between. The CDR3 runs 16 residues. This clonotype originated in an adult in good health. The chain joins TRBV11-1 to TRBJ2-2, with D unresolved. Sequenced here: peripheral blood, sampled on day 0 of AZD1222 vaccination. CDR3 region: CASSLANRHGTGELFF. The CDR3 DNA sequence: TGTGCCAGCAGCTTAGCGAATCGACACGGCACCGGGGAGCTGTTTTTT.